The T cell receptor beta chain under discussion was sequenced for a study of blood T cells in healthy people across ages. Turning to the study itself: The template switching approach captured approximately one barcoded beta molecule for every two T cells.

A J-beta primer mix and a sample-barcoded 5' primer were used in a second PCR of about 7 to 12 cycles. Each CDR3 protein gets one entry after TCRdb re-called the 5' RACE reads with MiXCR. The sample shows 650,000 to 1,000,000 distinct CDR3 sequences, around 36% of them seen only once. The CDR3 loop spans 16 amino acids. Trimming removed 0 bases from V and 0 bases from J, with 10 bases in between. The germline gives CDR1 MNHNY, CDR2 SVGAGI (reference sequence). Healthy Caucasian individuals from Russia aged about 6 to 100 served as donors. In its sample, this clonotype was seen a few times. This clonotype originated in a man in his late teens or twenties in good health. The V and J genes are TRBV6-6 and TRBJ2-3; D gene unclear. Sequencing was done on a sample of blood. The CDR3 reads CASSYSRMLSTDTQYF. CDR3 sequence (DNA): TGTGCCAGCAGTTACTCGAGAATGCTTAGCACAGATACGCAGTATTTT.